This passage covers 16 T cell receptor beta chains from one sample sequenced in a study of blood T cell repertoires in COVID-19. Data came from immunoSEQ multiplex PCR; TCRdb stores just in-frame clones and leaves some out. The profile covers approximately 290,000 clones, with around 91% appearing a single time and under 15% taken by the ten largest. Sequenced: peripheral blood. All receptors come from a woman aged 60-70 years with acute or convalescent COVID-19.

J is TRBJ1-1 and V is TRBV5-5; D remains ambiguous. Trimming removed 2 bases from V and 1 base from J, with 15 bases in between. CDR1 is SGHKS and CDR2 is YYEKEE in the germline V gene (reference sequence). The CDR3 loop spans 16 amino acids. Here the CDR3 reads CASSFNPFRENTEAFF. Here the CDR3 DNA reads TGTGCCAGCAGCTTCAATCCCTTTAGAGAGAACACTGAAGCTTTCTTT. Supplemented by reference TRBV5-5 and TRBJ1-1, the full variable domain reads DAGVTQSPTHLIKTRGQQVTLRCSPISGHKSVSWYQQVLGQGPQFIFQYYEKEERGRGNFPDRFSARQFPNYSSELNVNALLLGDSALYLCASSFNPFRENTEAFFGQGTRLTVV.

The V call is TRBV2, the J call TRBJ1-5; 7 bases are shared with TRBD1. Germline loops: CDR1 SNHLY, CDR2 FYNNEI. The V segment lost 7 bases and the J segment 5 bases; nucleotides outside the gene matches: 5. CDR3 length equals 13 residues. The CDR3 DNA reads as TGTGCCAGCACGGCAGGGACAGATCAGCCCCAGCATTTT. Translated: CASTAGTDQPQHF.

The CDR3 DNA follows: TGTGCCAGCAGCCCCGGGACTGGACGCACAGATACGCAGTATTTT. This codes for CASSPGTGRTDTQYF. The chain employs TRBV7-9 and TRBJ2-3, with D maybe TRBD2 (6 bases). CDR1 and CDR2 from the germline V gene are SEHNR and FQNEAQ (reference sequence). This CDR3 has 15 residues. V lost 5 bases and J lost 1, with 13 bases in between. The full variable domain, its missing parts supplied by reference TRBV7-9 and TRBJ2-3, is DTGVSQNPRHKITKRGQNVTFRCDPISEHNRLYWYRQTLGQGPEFLTYFQNEAQLEKSRLLSDRFSAERPKGSFSTLEIQRTEQGDSAMYLCASSPGTGRTDTQYFGPGTRLTVL.

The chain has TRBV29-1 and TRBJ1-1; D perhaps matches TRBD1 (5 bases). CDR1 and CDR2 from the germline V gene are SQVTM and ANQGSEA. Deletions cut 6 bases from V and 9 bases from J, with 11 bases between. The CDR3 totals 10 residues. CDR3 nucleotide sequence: TGCAGCGTAGGGGCGGAAAAAGCTTTCTTT. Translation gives CSVGAEKAFF.

Here the CDR3 reads CASSPLGGAAQYF. CDR3 bases: TGTGCCAGCAGCCCTCTGGGAGGTGCGGCCCAGTACTTC. The chain has TRBV3-1 (or the pseudogene TRBV3-2) and TRBJ2-5; a possible D gene is TRBD2 (6 bases). The CDR3 is 13 amino acids. Trimming left V 4 bases short and J 9 bases short, with 15 bases between. Germline lookup yields CDR1 LGHDT and CDR2 YNNKEL (reference sequence).

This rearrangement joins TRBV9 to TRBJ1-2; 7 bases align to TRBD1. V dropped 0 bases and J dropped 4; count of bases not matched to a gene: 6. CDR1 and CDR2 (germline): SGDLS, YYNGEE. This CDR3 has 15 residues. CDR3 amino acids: CASSVDPGGTYGYTF. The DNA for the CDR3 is TGTGCCAGCAGCGTAGATCCAGGGGGTACCTATGGCTACACCTTC.

CDR3: CASSSLLPNEQFF. CDR3 DNA sequence: TGTGCCAGCAGTTCACTTCTCCCCAATGAGCAGTTCTTC. This chain links TRBV27 with TRBJ2-1; D uncertain. Germline V lookup: CDR1 MNHEY, CDR2 SMNVEV (reference sequence). Trimming took off 4 bases at V and 6 bases at J, with 10 bases between the two ends. This CDR3 has 13 amino acids.

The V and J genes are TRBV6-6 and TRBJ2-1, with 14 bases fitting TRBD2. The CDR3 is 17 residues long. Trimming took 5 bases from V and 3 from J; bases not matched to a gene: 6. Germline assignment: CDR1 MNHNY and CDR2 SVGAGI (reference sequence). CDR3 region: CASSPRLAGGLYNEQFF. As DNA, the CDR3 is TGTGCCAGCAGTCCTAGACTAGCGGGGGGGCTCTACAATGAGCAGTTCTTC.

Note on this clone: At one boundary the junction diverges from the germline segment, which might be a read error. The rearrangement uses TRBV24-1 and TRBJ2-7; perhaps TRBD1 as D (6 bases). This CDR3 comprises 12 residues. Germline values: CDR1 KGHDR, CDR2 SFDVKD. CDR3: CATSDRNGTPLF. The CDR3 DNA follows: TGTGCCACCAGTGATCGGAACGGGACACCTCTCTTC.

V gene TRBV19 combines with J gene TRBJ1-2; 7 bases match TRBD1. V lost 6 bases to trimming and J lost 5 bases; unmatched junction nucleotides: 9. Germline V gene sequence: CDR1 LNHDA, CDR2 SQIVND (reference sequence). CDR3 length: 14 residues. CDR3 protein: CASSTGQPSYGYTF. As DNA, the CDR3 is TGTGCCAGTAGCACGGGACAGCCCTCATATGGCTACACCTTC.

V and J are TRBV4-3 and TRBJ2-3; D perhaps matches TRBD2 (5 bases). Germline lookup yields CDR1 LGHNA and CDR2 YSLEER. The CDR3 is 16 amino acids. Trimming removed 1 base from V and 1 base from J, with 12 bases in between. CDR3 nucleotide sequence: TGCGCCAGCAGCCAAGGCCCCCCGGAGGGCACAGATACGCAGTATTTT. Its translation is CASSQGPPEGTDTQYF.

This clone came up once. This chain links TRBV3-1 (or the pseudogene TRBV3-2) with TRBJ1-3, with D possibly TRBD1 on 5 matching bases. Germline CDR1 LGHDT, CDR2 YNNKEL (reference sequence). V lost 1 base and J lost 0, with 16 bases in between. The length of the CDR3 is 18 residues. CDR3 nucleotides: TGTGCCAGCAGCCAAGGATTTACAGGTTCTAGCTCTGGAAACACCATATATTTT. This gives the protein CASSQGFTGSSSGNTIYF.

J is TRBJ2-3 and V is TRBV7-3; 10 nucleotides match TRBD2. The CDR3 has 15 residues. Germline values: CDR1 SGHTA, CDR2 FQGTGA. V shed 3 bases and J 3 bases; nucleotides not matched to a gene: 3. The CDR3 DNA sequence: TGTGCCAGCAGCTTCAGCGGGGGGGCGACAGATACGCAGTATTTT. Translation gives CASSFSGGATDTQYF.

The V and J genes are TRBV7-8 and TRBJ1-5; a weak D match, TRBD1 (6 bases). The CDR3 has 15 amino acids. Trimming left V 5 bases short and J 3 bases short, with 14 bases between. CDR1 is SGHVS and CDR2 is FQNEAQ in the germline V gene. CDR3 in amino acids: CASSPSQGYNQPQHF. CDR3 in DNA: TGTGCCAGCAGCCCAAGCCAGGGGTACAATCAGCCCCAGCATTTT.

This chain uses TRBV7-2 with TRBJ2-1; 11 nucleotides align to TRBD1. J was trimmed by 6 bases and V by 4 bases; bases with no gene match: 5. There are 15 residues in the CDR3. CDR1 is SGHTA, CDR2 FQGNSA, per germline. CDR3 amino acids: CASSWGQGGVNEQFF. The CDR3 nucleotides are TGTGCCAGCAGCTGGGGACAGGGGGGAGTCAATGAGCAGTTCTTC.

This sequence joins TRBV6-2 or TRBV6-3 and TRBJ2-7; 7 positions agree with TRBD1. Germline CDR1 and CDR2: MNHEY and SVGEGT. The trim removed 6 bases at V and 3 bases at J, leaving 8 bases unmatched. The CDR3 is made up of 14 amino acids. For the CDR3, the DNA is TGTGCCAGCAGCACCAGACAGGGTGGCTACGAGCAGTACTTC. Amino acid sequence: CASSTRQGGYEQYF.